This T cell receptor beta chain was sequenced during a study of shared clonotypes between healthy human individuals. The germline CDR1 and CDR2 sequences are SGHRS and YFSETQ. V shed 0 bases and J shed 3 bases, with 9 bases lying between them. CDR3 length: 14 amino acids. Researchers ran the assay at a deep level. The method was immunoSEQ multiplex PCR; TCRdb's version includes in-frame clones alone and lacks a portion of them. The sample has 400,000 or so clones, approximately 97% seen once. The V gene is TRBV5-1, the J gene TRBJ2-5; a possible D gene is TRBD2 (5 bases). The origin of this receptor is a man aged 30 to 45 in good health. Input material: memory CD8+ T cells sorted from blood. Specified subset: CD45RO+ cells pooled with CCR7-negative TemRA cells. The CDR3 bases are TGCGCCAGCAGCTTGGGGACTCGTAAAGAGACCCAGTACTTC. Translation gives CASSLGTRKETQYF.